The rows below give T cell receptor beta chains drawn from one sample of a study of T-cell reconstitution after alpha-beta-depleted transplantation in children. TCRdb re-called the PCR reads with MiXCR, one entry per CDR3 protein. In the table there are a few hundred thousand distinct CDR3 sequences, around 21% of which are singletons. The sample was PBMCs from the stem cell graft donor, taken from the stem cell graft. The receptors were sampled from a human donor who donated a stem cell graft to a child with acute myeloid leukemia. The CDR3 runs from the conserved cysteine through the conserved F or W. D genes are given only for firm matches. Clone size is not always given. Where it is, it says once, few, many or a class for expanded clones.

d_call j_call clone_size v_call cdr3_nt cdr3_aa
TRBD2 TRBJ2-7 few TRBV20-1 TGCAGTGCTAGCGGACTAGCGGGACTCAACCTAACCTACGAGCAGTACTTC CSASGLAGLNLTYEQYF
NA TRBJ2-1 few TRBV12-1 TGTGCCAGCAGCTCCAGCGGTAGCGGGATCTCCTACAATGAGCAGTTCTTC CASSSSGSGISYNEQFF
NA TRBJ1-2 many TRBV6-5 TGTGCCAGCAGCCGCTTGGTAAGGGAGAACTCTGGCTACACCTTC CASSRLVRENSGYTF
NA TRBJ1-1 many TRBV29-1 TGCAGCGCGGCCACAGCGAACACTGAAGCTTTCTTT CSAATANTEAFF
TRBD1 TRBJ2-3 NA TRBV24-1 TGTGCCACCAGTGATTTGCAGCCCGGACAGGGACGAGATACGCAGTATTTT CATSDLQPGQGRDTQYF
NA TRBJ1-3 NA TRBV4-3 TGCGCCAGCAGCCAAGAGGGGAAGCAAGGAAACACCATATATTTT CASSQEGKQGNTIYF
NA TRBJ2-3 few TRBV10-3 TGTGCCATCAGTGAGTCGGGAGGAGATACGCAGTATTTT CAISESGGDTQYF
TRBD2 TRBJ2-1 NA TRBV6-1 TGTGCCAGCAGCAAGACTAGCGGGAATCACAATGAGCAGTTCTTC CASSKTSGNHNEQFF
NA TRBJ1-2 few TRBV6-5 TGTGCCAGCAGTTACTCGAGAGTCAGAGGGGACTATGGCTACACCTTC CASSYSRVRGDYGYTF
TRBD2 TRBJ2-5 few TRBV24-1 TGTGCCACCAGTGATAGCAGCGGGAAAGAGACCCAGTACTTC CATSDSSGKETQYF
NA TRBJ2-1 NA TRBV20-1 TGCAGTGGTAGGGGCGAGGTTTACAATGAGCAGTTCTTC CSGRGEVYNEQFF
TRBD1 TRBJ1-1 few TRBV29-1 TGCAGCGGCGGGGGGGGACAGGCTGAAGCTTTCTTT CSGGGGQAEAFF
TRBD1 TRBJ2-2 NA TRBV27 TGTGCCAGCAGTCGCCCTGGGACAGGGTTTGGGGAGCTGTTTTTT CASSRPGTGFGELFF
NA TRBJ2-2 NA TRBV2 TGTGCCAGCAGGGTAGAGCTGGACACCGGGGAGCTGTTTTTT CASRVELDTGELFF
TRBD2 TRBJ2-7 NA TRBV10-3 TGTGCCATCAAGGGGACTAGTTCCTACGAGCAGTACTTC CAIKGTSSYEQYF
NA TRBJ2-3 many TRBV29-1 TGCAGCGGCCAGGCCCTCGCTAGCACAGATACGCAGTATTTT CSGQALASTDTQYF
NA TRBJ1-2 NA TRBV6-5 TGTGCCAGCAGTTACTTTCGGAGCAGAGGGGGGCCCTATGGCTACACCTTC CASSYFRSRGGPYGYTF
NA TRBJ2-2 few TRBV7-3 TGTGCCAGCAGCTTAACTTGGACACTGAACACCGGGGAGCTGTTTTTT CASSLTWTLNTGELFF
TRBD2 TRBJ2-3 NA TRBV7-2 TGTGCCAGCAGCCCCCTGGGGGGGGACACAGATACGCAGTATTTT CASSPLGGDTDTQYF
TRBD2 TRBJ2-1 NA TRBV29-1 TGCAGCGTTGGCGGGGGGAGCCCGAGCTCCTACAATGAGCAGTTCTTC CSVGGGSPSSYNEQFF
TRBD2 TRBJ2-7 many TRBV7-2 TGTGCCAGCAGCTTAGTGGAGCTAGCGGGAGAAAACGAGCAGTACTTC CASSLVELAGENEQYF
TRBD1 TRBJ1-2 many TRBV29-1 TGCAGCGTCAACACCCCGGGGACAGCCTATGGCTACACCTTC CSVNTPGTAYGYTF
NA TRBJ2-6 NA TRBV20-1 TGCAGTGCTAACTCTCCGGGAAGAGGGGGACCTGGGGCCAACGTCCTGACTTTC CSANSPGRGGPGANVLTF
NA TRBJ2-2 many TRBV12-3/TRBV12-4 TGTGCCAGCAGTCTAGTCAACGCAGGCACCGGGGAGCTGTTTTTT CASSLVNAGTGELFF
TRBD1 TRBJ2-6 NA TRBV25-1 TGTGCCAGCAGTGCGCCTGCGGGACAGGGTTTCTCTGGGGCCAACGTCCTGACTTTC CASSAPAGQGFSGANVLTF
NA TRBJ1-5 few TRBV28 TGTGCCAGCAGGGAAACAGGGAGCAATCAGCCCCAGCATTTT CASRETGSNQPQHF
TRBD1 TRBJ1-3 NA TRBV12-3/TRBV12-4 TGTGCCAGCAGCCTCCGGACAGGGGCGACGGGAAACACCATATATTTT CASSLRTGATGNTIYF
TRBD1 TRBJ1-2 NA TRBV7-3 TGTGCCAGCAGCTTAACCGGGACAGGGTTGGACTATGGCTACACCTTC CASSLTGTGLDYGYTF
NA TRBJ1-2 few TRBV10-3 TGTGCCATCCAATGGGATCTGGTTAACTATGGCTACACCTTC CAIQWDLVNYGYTF
NA TRBJ2-4 NA TRBV5-1 TGCGCCAGCAGCTTGAAGCAGGGGTCGGGAAACATTCAGTACTTC CASSLKQGSGNIQYF
NA TRBJ1-1 NA TRBV7-2 TGTGCCAGCAGCTTATCAGTCGGGGTGAACACTGAAGCTTTCTTT CASSLSVGVNTEAFF
TRBD1 TRBJ1-2 few TRBV15 TGTGCCACCGCACTTCAGGGGGGACAATACTATGGCTACACCTTC CATALQGGQYYGYTF
TRBD2 TRBJ2-2 NA TRBV5-1 TGCGCCAGCAGCTTGGCTAGCGGGATCTCCGGGGAGCTGTTTTTT CASSLASGISGELFF
NA TRBJ1-1 many TRBV20-1 TGCAGTGTTGAACGGAGTACCGATGAAGCTTTCTTT CSVERSTDEAFF
TRBD2 TRBJ2-5 many TRBV4-3 TGCGCCAGCAGCCAAGTGGCTAGCGGGAGAGAGGGAGAGACCCAGTACTTC CASSQVASGREGETQYF
TRBD1 TRBJ2-5 NA TRBV5-1 TGCGCCAGCAGTTCCACCGGGACAGTGTGGGAGACCCAGTACTTC CASSSTGTVWETQYF
TRBD2 TRBJ2-7 many TRBV13 TGTGCCAGCAGCTTGCTAGCGGGACCGAGCTCCTACGAGCAGTACTTC CASSLLAGPSSYEQYF
NA TRBJ2-1 few TRBV7-2 TGTGCCAGCAGCGGGGGCGGGGTGCGGAGGTACAATGAGCAGTTCTTC CASSGGGVRRYNEQFF
NA TRBJ1-5 few TRBV20-1 TGCAGTGCTAGCGAAGCCCTAGGGGATCATCAGCCCCAGCATTTT CSASEALGDHQPQHF
TRBD2 TRBJ2-6 once TRBV12-3/TRBV12-4 TGTGCCAGCGAAAGACTAGCGGGAGGCTCCGGGGCCAACGTCCTGACTTTC CASERLAGGSGANVLTF
NA TRBJ1-1 few TRBV7-3 TGTGCCAGCAGCTCTACAGCAGGGGAAACTGAAGCTTTCTTT CASSSTAGETEAFF
TRBD2 TRBJ2-7 many TRBV5-1 TGCGCCAGCAGCTGGAACGTAGCGGGAGGGGCTGTAGACGAGCAGTACTTC CASSWNVAGGAVDEQYF
TRBD1 TRBJ1-5 few TRBV6-5 TGTGCCAGCAGTTCCTGGAACAGGGGGCGAAGAAATCAGCCCCAGCATTTT CASSSWNRGRRNQPQHF